The rows below give T cell receptor beta chains drawn from one sample of a study of cytomegalovirus exposure and HLA in healthy donors. The repertoire was sequenced with immunoSEQ multiplex PCR; TCRdb's copy has only in-frame clones and lacks some. This sample has around 250,000 clones, with 80% to 95% found just once. The sequenced sample consisted of PBMCs. The source of these receptors is a girl aged 2 to 10 in good health and CMV-seronegative. Both conserved end residues are part of each CDR3. A D gene is named only where the DNA matches it firmly. The listing skips clone size in some rows; elsewhere it reads once, few, many or a size class.

J gene: TRBJ2-7
D gene: .
V gene: TRBV13
clone size: .
CDR3 length: 16
CDR3 DNA: TGTGCCGGCAGCCTCGAGGGGACACCGAGCTCCTACGAGCAGTACTTC
CDR3 protein: CAGSLEGTPSSYEQYF

J gene: TRBJ1-2
D gene: .
V gene: TRBV7-2
clone size: .
CDR3 length: 15
CDR3 DNA: TGTGCCAGCAGCTCCACTCAAGCCGGGGACTATGGCTACACCTTC
CDR3 protein: CASSSTQAGDYGYTF

J gene: TRBJ1-2
D gene: .
V gene: TRBV18
clone size: .
CDR3 length: 14
CDR3 DNA: TGTGCCAGCTCACTCGGGGGGCTCGGCTATGGCTACACCTTC
CDR3 protein: CASSLGGLGYGYTF

J gene: TRBJ1-4
D gene: .
V gene: TRBV2
clone size: .
CDR3 length: 12
CDR3 DNA: TGTGCCAGCACACAGGTCGCTGAAAAACTGTTTTTT
CDR3 protein: CASTQVAEKLFF

J gene: TRBJ2-3
D gene: .
V gene: TRBV2
clone size: .
CDR3 length: 15
CDR3 DNA: TGTGCCAGCAGTGAAGCGGGGGGGCCACCAGATACGCAGTATTTT
CDR3 protein: CASSEAGGPPDTQYF

J gene: TRBJ1-1
D gene: .
V gene: TRBV10-3
clone size: .
CDR3 length: 14
CDR3 DNA: TGTGCCATCAGTGGAAAGGGGGAAAACACTGAAGCTTTCTTT
CDR3 protein: CAISGKGENTEAFF

J gene: TRBJ1-1
D gene: TRBD1
V gene: TRBV29-1
clone size: .
CDR3 length: 13
CDR3 DNA: TGCAGCGGAAACAGGGGCGGGGACACTGAAGCTTTCTTT
CDR3 protein: CSGNRGGDTEAFF

J gene: TRBJ2-7
D gene: TRBD1
V gene: TRBV19
clone size: once
CDR3 length: 15
CDR3 DNA: TGTGCCAGTAGTATTTCGGACAGGGGAGTGTACGAGCAGTACTTC
CDR3 protein: CASSISDRGVYEQYF

J gene: TRBJ2-7
D gene: .
V gene: TRBV27
clone size: .
CDR3 length: 12
CDR3 DNA: TGTGCCAGCAGGGACGGGATCTACGAGCAGTACTTC
CDR3 protein: CASRDGIYEQYF

J gene: TRBJ2-7
D gene: .
V gene: TRBV19
clone size: .
CDR3 length: 15
CDR3 DNA: TGTGCCAGTAGTATTCTAGGTGGCAGAGCCTACGAGCAGTACTTC
CDR3 protein: CASSILGGRAYEQYF

J gene: TRBJ1-2
D gene: TRBD1
V gene: TRBV30
clone size: few
CDR3 length: 13
CDR3 DNA: TGTGCCTGGACAGGGGGCGCCTACTATGGCTACACCTTC
CDR3 protein: CAWTGGAYYGYTF

J gene: TRBJ2-2
D gene: .
V gene: TRBV29-1
clone size: .
CDR3 length: 17
CDR3 DNA: TGCAGCGTTGAACGGAGAGGAACAGGGTCGGGCACCGGGGAGCTGTTTTTT
CDR3 protein: CSVERRGTGSGTGELFF

J gene: TRBJ2-7
D gene: TRBD2
V gene: TRBV18
clone size: .
CDR3 length: 16
CDR3 DNA: TGTGCCAGCTCACCACGGACTAGCGTAAACTCCTACGAGCAGTACTTC
CDR3 protein: CASSPRTSVNSYEQYF

J gene: TRBJ2-6
D gene: .
V gene: TRBV6-5
clone size: .
CDR3 length: 13
CDR3 DNA: TGTGCCAGCACCGCAGGGTTGGCCAACGTCCTGACTTTC
CDR3 protein: CASTAGLANVLTF

J gene: TRBJ2-7
D gene: TRBD2
V gene: TRBV5-1
clone size: .
CDR3 length: 15
CDR3 DNA: TGCGCCAGCAGCCTTACGGGACTAGGATATGACGAGCAGTACTTC
CDR3 protein: CASSLTGLGYDEQYF

J gene: TRBJ1-2
D gene: TRBD1
V gene: TRBV28
clone size: .
CDR3 length: 14
CDR3 DNA: TGTGCCAGCAGTCCGGCCGGACAGGGCTATGGCTACACCTTC
CDR3 protein: CASSPAGQGYGYTF

J gene: TRBJ2-1
D gene: .
V gene: TRBV19
clone size: .
CDR3 length: 15
CDR3 DNA: TGTGCCAGTAGTATTGGTTTATTGGGGGCAGGTGAGCAGTTCTTC
CDR3 protein: CASSIGLLGAGEQFF